This T cell receptor beta chain is from a study of response to subunit inactivated influenza vaccine. In its sample, this clonotype was seen a few times. TCRdb called the RT-PCR reads again in MiXCR, with one record for every CDR3 protein. The sample has about 570,000 distinct CDR3 sequences, 10% to 12% seen once. CDR3 length equals 12 residues. V was pared by 6 bases and J by 8 bases, with 11 bases between. This sample also appeared in a second study, on T cells expressing NK-cell markers. Turning to that study: Generation of TCR beta cDNA was performed by 5'RACE template switching incorporating UMIs. Sorted CD3+CD56+NKG2C+, CD3+CD56+NKG2C- and CD3+CD56-NKG2C+ T cells supplied TCR beta repertoires. A range of about 1.0-7.0% of CD8+ T cells consisted of dominant NKG2C+ clonotypes in roughly 6 donors. The leading position in the CD3+CD56-NKG2C+ fraction of several donors also went to these clonotypes.

The source of this sequence is a man over 45 who received an inactivated influenza vaccine. The sequencing here drew on PBMCs from blood, taken on the day of vaccination. This chain joins TRBV12-3 or TRBV12-4 and TRBJ2-1, with D tentatively TRBD1 (5 bases). The CDR3 protein is CASRTTVYEQFF. As DNA, the CDR3 is TGTGCCAGCAGAACGACAGTATATGAGCAGTTCTTC.